The 26 T cell receptor beta chains given below trace back to one sample, sequenced in a study of STAT3 mutations in large granular lymphocyte leukemia. General study results and limits: At least one immunodominant TCR beta clonotype appeared in every T-cell large granular lymphocyte leukemia patient.

The antigens of these receptors remain unknown. Only in-frame clones appear in the TCRdb table, and some are missing; sequencing was by immunoSEQ multiplex PCR. The data hold tens of thousands of clones, with about 81% observed a single time. Sample: PBMCs. The receptors here all came from a human donor with T large granular lymphocyte leukemia. Some clones in this sample may be carry-over from other donors' samples.

The chain combines TRBV5-1 with TRBJ1-1; D possibly corresponds to TRBD1 (5 bases). Germline V gives CDR1 SGHRS, CDR2 YFSETQ. V lost 3 bases and J 0 bases, leaving 18 bases between the germline ends. The CDR3 contains 17 residues. The CDR3 loop is CASSWGSVGSLNTEAFF. The CDR3 DNA follows: TGCGCCAGCAGCTGGGGGTCTGTAGGTTCGTTGAACACTGAAGCTTTCTTT.

The rearrangement uses TRBV27 and TRBJ1-1, with D possibly TRBD1 on 5 matching bases. Looked up from germline, CDR1 is MNHEY and CDR2 is SMNVEV (reference sequence). The germline V and J ends were trimmed by 7 bases and 5 bases, with 8 bases remaining between them. The CDR3 length is 11 residues. In DNA form, the CDR3 reads TGTGCCAGCAAGGGGACTACTGAAGCTTTCTTT. The encoded protein is CASKGTTEAFF.

In this sample, this clone turned up once. This rearrangement joins TRBV5-1 to TRBJ1-4, with 10 bases matching TRBD1. Germline lookup yields CDR1 SGHRS and CDR2 YFSETQ. The J segment lost 3 bases and the V segment lost 4 bases, leaving 6 bases of the junction unmatched. The CDR3 extends over 16 amino acids. CDR3 sequence reads: CASSKDRGGSNEKLFF. The CDR3 DNA reads TGCGCCAGCAGCAAGGACAGGGGGGGGTCTAATGAAAAACTGTTTTTT.

The chain has TRBV6-5 and TRBJ1-6, with a tentative D call TRBD1 (5 bases). Trimming removed 0 bases at V and 7 bases at J, with 10 bases between. Per germline, CDR1 MNHEY and CDR2 SVGAGI. The CDR3 runs 15 residues. CDR3 DNA: TGTGCCAGCAGTTACTCGAGGTGGGGGAATTCACCCCTCCACTTT. It translates to CASSYSRWGNSPLHF.

This clone was observed a few times. The chain couples TRBV7-9 to TRBJ2-2, with unresolved D. This CDR3 contains 13 residues. The V end lost 5 bases, the J end lost 6 bases, and 10 bases lay between the germline ends. The germline V gene encodes CDR1 SEHNR and CDR2 FQNEAQ (reference sequence). CDR3: CASSPHRAGELFF. CDR3 in DNA: TGTGCCAGCAGCCCCCATCGCGCCGGGGAGCTGTTTTTT.

The V and J genes are TRBV7-9 and TRBJ1-1, with 11 bases identical to TRBD1. Per the germline V gene, CDR1 is SEHNR and CDR2 is FQNEAQ (reference sequence). CDR3 length: 15 amino acids. Unmatched junction bases numbered 5, after V lost 7 bases and J lost 1 base. The CDR3: CASIGQGAPNTEAFF. The CDR3 DNA reads TGTGCCAGCATAGGACAGGGGGCCCCGAACACTGAAGCTTTCTTT.

V gene TRBV15 combines with J gene TRBJ1-5, with TRBD1 matching 8 bases. The CDR3 has 15 residues. J was trimmed by 3 bases and V by 1 base; bases with no gene match: 2. Per germline, CDR1 LNHNV and CDR2 YYDKDF (reference sequence). CDR3 in DNA: TGTGCCACCAGCAGAGGGACAGGGTACAATCAGCCCCAGCATTTT. Residues: CATSRGTGYNQPQHF.

This chain joins TRBV19 and TRBJ1-6; TRBD1 matches at 10 bases. With V trimmed by 3 bases and J by 10 bases, 9 bases remained unmatched. From germline, CDR1 is LNHDA and CDR2 SQIVND (reference sequence). The CDR3 has 16 residues. The CDR3 DNA reads as TGTGCCAGTAGTATTAGCGCGACAGGGGGCAGCTCACCCCTCCACTTT. It yields the protein CASSISATGGSSPLHF.

The V call is TRBV5-1, the J call TRBJ1-1; TRBD1 is a possible D gene (6 bases). This CDR3 has 17 residues. V shed 1 base and J shed 0 bases, with 16 bases lying between them. The V gene's germline CDR1 is SGHRS and CDR2 YFSETQ. In DNA, the CDR3 is TGCGCCAGCAGCTTGTCTTTTGGGGGCGTGATGAACACTGAAGCTTTCTTT. Encoded protein: CASSLSFGGVMNTEAFF.

The chain links TRBV18 to TRBJ2-7, with unresolved D. The length of the CDR3 is 12 residues. Germline CDR1 reads KGHSH; CDR2 reads LQKENI. V lost 2 bases and J 3 bases, leaving 5 bases between the germline ends. The CDR3 DNA reads as TGTGCCAGCTCACCAGGGTTCTACGAGCAGTACGTC. This codes for CASSPGFYEQYV.

This clone was detected once. The rearrangement joins TRBV29-1 to TRBJ1-5; 8 nucleotides align to TRBD1. There are 13 residues in the CDR3. Trimming removed 6 bases from V and 7 bases from J; junction bases left unmatched: 8. The germline V gene has CDR1 SQVTM and CDR2 ANQGSEA. The CDR3 DNA is TGCAGCGTCGCTACAGGGGGGAGCCAGCCCCAGCATTTT. Translating it yields CSVATGGSQPQHF.

This chain joins TRBV6-6 and TRBJ2-5; D is tentatively TRBD1 or TRBD2 (5 bases each). Germline V gives CDR1 MNHNY, CDR2 SVGAGI (reference sequence). V lost 7 bases and J 4 bases, leaving 16 bases between the germline ends. The CDR3 is made up of 14 amino acids. The CDR3 sequence is CASTHRVGGETQYF. DNA for the CDR3: TGTGCCAGCACTCACAGAGTTGGGGGAGAGACCCAGTACTTC.

This CDR3 is CASSLGTENTEAFF. The CDR3 region has the DNA TGCGCCAGCAGCCTCGGGACGGAGAACACTGAAGCTTTCTTT. The chain links TRBV5-1 to TRBJ1-1; maybe TRBD1 (5 bases). This CDR3 region has 14 residues. Germline V gene data show CDR1 as SGHRS and CDR2 as YFSETQ. The V end was cut by 4 bases, the J end by 1 base, with 11 bases between.

V usage is TRBV2 and J usage is TRBJ2-6; D is unresolved. Germline CDR1 reads SNHLY; CDR2 reads FYNNEI. The CDR3 is 15 amino acids. V shed 5 bases and J shed 3 bases, with 11 bases lying between them. The CDR3 DNA sequence: TGTGCCAGCAGTAGTAGGGTCCGTGGGGCCAACGTCCTGACTTTC. Protein: CASSSRVRGANVLTF.

This chain uses TRBV6-5 with TRBJ2-2; 8 nucleotides line up with TRBD1. The CDR3 runs 15 residues. V lost 4 bases to trimming and J lost 6 bases; unmatched junction nucleotides: 7. Germline CDR1 reads MNHEY; CDR2 reads SVGAGI. CDR3: CASSSPGQVAGELFF. DNA of the CDR3: TGTGCCAGCAGTTCTCCGGGACAGGTTGCCGGGGAGCTGTTTTTT.

The CDR3 nucleotides are TGTGCCACCAGCAGAGGGGCTAGCGGGTACACAGATACGCAGTATTTT. This encodes CATSRGASGYTDTQYF. This chain joins TRBV15 and TRBJ2-3; 8 bases line up with TRBD2. V was clipped by 1 base and J by 2 bases; unmatched bases: 5. Germline-derived CDR1 and CDR2 are LNHNV and YYDKDF (reference sequence). The CDR3 sequence is 16 residues long.

The rearrangement joins TRBV7-9 to TRBJ2-1; 7 nucleotides match TRBD1. The CDR3 is made up of 13 amino acids. V lost 4 bases and J lost 6; bases outside the gene matches: 3. Germline assignment: CDR1 SEHNR and CDR2 FQNEAQ (reference sequence). The CDR3 DNA sequence: TGTGCCAGCAGCTCGACAGGGCCCAATGAGCAGTTCTTC. Its translation: CASSSTGPNEQFF. Complete variable domain (other parts from reference TRBV7-9 and TRBJ2-1): DTGVSQNPRHKITKRGQNVTFRCDPISEHNRLYWYRQTLGQGPEFLTYFQNEAQLEKSRLLSDRFSAERPKGSFSTLEIQRTEQGDSAMYLCASSSTGPNEQFFGPGTRLTVL.

The chain's CDR3 is CASSLSGLGGNEKLFF. The DNA for the CDR3 is TGTGCCAGCAGCTTGTCCGGGCTGGGGGGTAATGAAAAACTGTTTTTT. This chain connects TRBV5-4 to TRBJ1-4; a possible D gene is TRBD1 (5 bases). The V and J ends lost 1 base and 4 bases respectively, with 14 bases between them. Germline V gene sequence: CDR1 SGHNT, CDR2 YYREEE (reference sequence). CDR3 length: 16 amino acids.

This chain uses TRBV6-4 with TRBJ1-5, with 10 bases lining up with TRBD1. The V gene end was trimmed by 5 bases and the J gene end by 7 bases; junction bases not matched to a gene: 11. Per the germline V gene, CDR1 is MRHNA and CDR2 is SNTAGT. This CDR3 has 16 amino acids. Here the CDR3 reads CASSLDRGQGGQPQHF. CDR3 DNA: TGTGCCAGCAGTCTCGACAGGGGGCAGGGAGGGCAGCCCCAGCATTTT.

The V call is TRBV5-1, the J call TRBJ2-7; 9 nucleotides align to TRBD1. The CDR3 covers 14 residues. CDR1 and CDR2 from the germline V gene are SGHRS and YFSETQ. The ends lost 4 bases at V and 6 bases at J; junction bases unmatched: 8. The CDR3 DNA sequence: TGCGCCAGCAGCCAGACAGGGGGGGGCCTCGAGCAGTACTTC. This translates into CASSQTGGGLEQYF.

The chain combines TRBV6-1 with TRBJ1-3; D is uncertain. CDR3 length: 14 residues. Looked up from germline, CDR1 is MNHNS and CDR2 is SASEGT. Trimming removed 2 bases at V and 2 bases at J, with 7 bases between. CDR3 coding DNA: TGTGCCAGCAGTGAAAGGGCGCCTGGAAACACCATATATTTT. This encodes CASSERAPGNTIYF.

The genes are TRBV5-1 and TRBJ2-1; D unclear. The CDR3 length is 13 residues. Germline CDR1 reads SGHRS; CDR2 reads YFSETQ. V lost 0 bases to trimming and J lost 4 bases, with 5 bases between them. The CDR3 region is CASSLDPYNEQFF. CDR3 sequence (DNA): TGCGCCAGCAGCTTGGACCCGTACAATGAGCAGTTCTTC.

The CDR3 region has the DNA TGCGCCAGCAGCCAAGTCCGGGGCCTCGACGAGCAGTACTTC. This translates into CASSQVRGLDEQYF. The chain is built from TRBV4-1 and TRBJ2-7, with D possibly being TRBD1 or TRBD2 (5 bases each). This CDR3 has 14 amino acids. Trimming cost V 1 base and J 5 bases, with 12 bases left between them. Germline V gene sequence: CDR1 MGHRA, CDR2 YSYEKL.

The chain employs TRBV15 and TRBJ1-4, with D unresolved. Trimming pared 6 bases from V and 8 bases from J, leaving 19 bases between. There are 15 residues in the CDR3. The germline gives CDR1 LNHNV, CDR2 YYDKDF (reference sequence). For the CDR3, the DNA is TGTGCCACCAGTCCAACGTGGCAGACCCTAGAAAAACTGTTTTTT. Protein sequence: CATSPTWQTLEKLFF.

J is TRBJ1-3 and V is TRBV6-1, with TRBD1 as a possible D gene (6 bases). Germline lookup yields CDR1 MNHNS and CDR2 SASEGT. Trimming shortened V by 1 base and J by 0 bases, and 10 bases separated the two germline ends. This CDR3 contains 16 residues. DNA for the CDR3: TGTGCCAGCAGTGAAGGGGGGCCTGCCTCTGGAAACACCATATATTTT. It encodes CASSEGGPASGNTIYF.

This chain joins TRBV27 and TRBJ1-2, with 7 bases aligning to TRBD1. Germline values: CDR1 MNHEY, CDR2 SMNVEV (reference sequence). The trim removed 2 bases at V and 3 bases at J, leaving 0 bases unmatched. CDR3 length: 13 amino acids. The CDR3 spells CASSLGTDYGYTF. The DNA for the CDR3 is TGTGCCAGCAGTTTAGGGACAGACTATGGCTACACCTTC.